Shown below are 12 T cell receptor beta chains from a single sample sequenced in a study of beta chain features in type 1 diabetes. The study reverse transcribed the entire isolated RNA, so it sequenced expressed TCRB transcripts. The protocol was immunoSEQ multiplex PCR, while the TCRdb copy is restricted to in-frame clones and leaves out a portion. The data show 400,000 to 450,000 clones, with approximately 14% seen just once and approximately 0.035% held by the top ten. Sequenced material: naive CD4+ T cells from blood. The receptors originated from a man aged 30 to 39 in good health.

A few counts support this clone. The V gene is TRBV7-8, the J gene TRBJ1-5; no definite D call. The V end lost 5 bases, the J end lost 0 bases, and 14 bases lay between the germline ends. Germline V gene lookup returns CDR1 SGHVS and CDR2 FQNEAQ. The CDR3 covers 16 residues. CDR3 region: CASSEYRALSNQPQHF. The CDR3 nucleotides read TGTGCCAGCAGCGAATACCGGGCCCTTAGCAATCAGCCCCAGCATTTT.

CDR3 in DNA: TGCGCCAGCAGCAAGATAGCGGGGGGGAGAACAGATACGCAGTATTTT. This sequence encodes CASSKIAGGRTDTQYF. V usage is TRBV4-3 and J usage is TRBJ2-3; TRBD2 aligns across 11 bases. Germline CDR1 is LGHNA and CDR2 is YSLEER. The CDR3 runs 16 residues. J gave up 3 bases and V 5 bases, and 7 bases lay outside the gene matches.

The chain recombines TRBV16 with TRBJ2-3; D tentatively reads TRBD1 or TRBD2 (5 bases each). The CDR3 covers 13 residues. CDR1 is KGHSY, CDR2 FQNENV, per germline. Trimming shortened V by 3 bases and J by 6 bases, and 10 bases separated the two germline ends. The CDR3 DNA is TGTGCCAGCAGCCACCCGGGGCGGGATACGCAGTATTTT. It specifies CASSHPGRDTQYF.

This clone has more than one count but fewer than ten. The genes are TRBV9 and TRBJ2-1; D may be TRBD2 (5 bases). V lost 0 bases and J 0 bases, leaving 7 bases between the germline ends. The V gene's germline CDR1 is SGDLS and CDR2 YYNGEE. The CDR3 contains 15 residues. The CDR3 sequence: CASSVGGISYNEQFF. CDR3 coding DNA: TGTGCCAGCAGCGTAGGAGGGATCTCCTACAATGAGCAGTTCTTC.

The chain carries TRBV23-1 and TRBJ2-7, with D perhaps TRBD1 (5 bases). TRBV23-1 belongs to the ORF category, with a function that is uncertain. The CDR3 is 16 residues long. V was clipped by 3 bases and J by 3 bases, with 18 bases between them. CDR3: CASSHLKALGLYEQYF. The CDR3, as DNA: TGCGCCAGCAGTCACTTGAAGGCCTTGGGGCTCTACGAGCAGTACTTC.

The chain joins TRBV27 to TRBJ2-7, with unresolved D. V lost 8 bases, J lost 3 bases, and 17 bases lay in between. The germline CDR1 and CDR2 sequences are MNHEY and SMNVEV (reference sequence). There are 14 residues in the CDR3. The CDR3 loop is CASLAGPEGYEQYV. CDR3 nucleotide sequence: TGTGCCAGCCTCGCTGGACCAGAAGGCTACGAGCAGTACGTC.

This clone was seen a handful of times. The gene calls are TRBV7-2 and TRBJ1-6, with D unclear. The CDR3 consists of 14 residues. Germline CDR1 is SGHTA and CDR2 is FQGNSA. V lost 1 base to trimming and J lost 8 bases, with 9 bases between them. The CDR3 DNA reads TGTGCCAGCAGCTTAGTGATAAGGGATTCACCCCTCCACTTT. This codes for CASSLVIRDSPLHF. The variable domain in full, completed from reference TRBV7-2 and TRBJ1-6, reads GAGVSQSPSNKVTEKGKDVELRCDPISGHTALYWYRQSLGQGLEFLIYFQGNSAPDKSGLPSDRFSAERTGGSVSTLTIQRTQQEDSAVYLCASSLVIRDSPLHFGNGTRLTVT.

CDR3 sequence reads: CASSDTGRKETQYF. CDR3 DNA sequence: TGTGCCAGCAGTGATACAGGGAGGAAAGAGACCCAGTACTTC. This sequence joins TRBV5-4 and TRBJ2-5, with D perhaps TRBD1 or TRBD2 (6 bases each). This CDR3 comprises 14 residues. Trimming cost V 5 bases and J 3 bases, with 14 bases left between them. Germline V gives CDR1 SGHNT, CDR2 YYREEE (reference sequence).

This clone has a single count. The genes are TRBV10-3 and TRBJ2-1; D perhaps matches TRBD2 (5 bases). The CDR3 is 14 residues long. CDR1 and CDR2 from the germline V gene are ENHRY and SYGVKD. The V and J ends lost 3 bases and 10 bases respectively, with 16 bases between them. The CDR3 is CAISELGKAGEQFF. CDR3 nucleotide sequence: TGTGCCATCAGTGAACTCGGGAAAGCTGGGGAGCAGTTCTTC.

J is TRBJ1-6 and V is TRBV15; no clear D gene. V was cut by 1 base and J by 7 bases, with 14 bases left in between. The CDR3 is made up of 16 amino acids. From germline, CDR1 is LNHNV and CDR2 YYDKDF (reference sequence). The DNA for the CDR3 is TGTGCCACCAGCAGAGGCAAACAACCCGAAAATTCACCCCTCCACTTT. Its protein product is CATSRGKQPENSPLHF.

This clone was seen only a few times. Other DNA sequences from this sample encode an identical CDR3 as well. The chain employs TRBV25-1 and TRBJ2-5, with unresolved D. The CDR3 extends over 11 amino acids. The germline V gene has CDR1 MGHDK and CDR2 SYGVNS. The ends were cut back, 4 bases at V and 5 bases at J, with 5 bases in the middle. CDR3: CASSVLETQYF. DNA of the CDR3: TGTGCCAGCAGTGTTTTGGAGACCCAGTACTTC.

This clone was seen only a few times. The rearrangement joins TRBV5-1 to TRBJ1-2, with D perhaps TRBD1 (6 bases). V was cut by 6 bases and J by 8 bases, with 20 bases left in between. Germline-derived CDR1 and CDR2 are SGHRS and YFSETQ. The CDR3 runs 14 residues. The CDR3 loop reads CASTTGTVGQGYTF. The DNA for the CDR3 is TGCGCCAGCACCACCGGGACCGTAGGACAGGGCTACACCTTC.